The 9 T cell receptor beta chains presented below share a single source sample, sequenced in a study of T cell responses to AZD1222 COVID-19 vaccine. Clones were read by immunoSEQ multiplex PCR, and TCRdb kept only the in-frame ones, dropping some. Of 100,000 or so clones in the sample, 88% are singletons; the top ten hold 2.5%. The specimen comprised peripheral blood, sampled on day 0 of AZD1222 vaccination. All receptors come from an adult in good health.

The rearrangement uses TRBV20-1 and TRBJ2-1; 11 bases match TRBD2. The germline CDR1 and CDR2 sequences are DFQATT and SNEGSKA (reference sequence). The CDR3 is 14 residues long. The V segment lost 3 bases and the J segment 5 bases; nucleotides outside the gene matches: 3. The CDR3 DNA sequence: TGCAGTGCTAGTAGCGGGGGGGATCACAATGAGCAGTTCTTC. It translates to CSASSGGDHNEQFF.

The chain employs TRBV6-5 and TRBJ1-6; unclear D gene. Germline values: CDR1 MNHEY, CDR2 SVGAGI. There are 13 residues in the CDR3. V was pared by 3 bases and J by 5 bases, with 5 bases between. In nucleotides, the CDR3 is TGTGCCAGCAGTTATGGGGATAATTCACCCCTCCACTTT. Amino acid sequence: CASSYGDNSPLHF.

The genes are TRBV7-9 and TRBJ2-1, with 7 bases matching TRBD2. Germline V gene data show CDR1 as SEHNR and CDR2 as FQNEAQ (reference sequence). V lost 7 bases and J lost 9; bases outside the gene matches: 9. The CDR3 loop spans 13 amino acids. CDR3 nucleotides: TGTGCCAGCATCCCCTGGGAGGGCGCTGAGCAGTTCTTC. Protein sequence: CASIPWEGAEQFF.

The chain uses TRBV28 and TRBJ2-7; TRBD1 aligns across 8 bases. The junction had 12 bases not matched to a gene; V was cut back by 5 bases and J by 3 bases. Germline V gives CDR1 MDHEN, CDR2 SYDVKM. CDR3 length: 16 residues. The CDR3 bases are TGTGCCAGCAGTCCCAACCCCGGACAGGGCCTCTACGAGCAGTACTTC. Amino acid sequence: CASSPNPGQGLYEQYF.

V and J are TRBV27 and TRBJ2-1; 8 bases fit TRBD2. Germline trimming cut 6 bases from V and 1 base from J; bases unmatched to any gene: 2. Per the germline V gene, CDR1 is MNHEY and CDR2 is SMNVEV (reference sequence). CDR3 size: 14 residues. This CDR3 reads CASRVAGSYNEQFF. The CDR3 coding sequence is TGTGCCAGCAGGGTAGCGGGGTCCTACAATGAGCAGTTCTTC.

The V and J genes are TRBV4-3 and TRBJ2-1, with 10 bases matching TRBD2. The CDR3 length is 15 residues. The germline gives CDR1 LGHNA, CDR2 YSLEER. J gave up 3 bases and V 1 base, and 0 bases lay outside the gene matches. CDR3 sequence reads: CASSQGLAGYNEQFF. The CDR3 DNA reads as TGCGCCAGCAGCCAAGGACTAGCGGGCTACAATGAGCAGTTCTTC.

The chain links TRBV28 to TRBJ2-1, with TRBD2 matching 12 bases. Germline assignment: CDR1 MDHEN and CDR2 SYDVKM. The CDR3 consists of 17 residues. V lost 6 bases, J lost 4 bases, and 10 bases stayed unmatched. This chain's CDR3 is CASRPASGRAGYNEQFF. The CDR3 DNA is TGTGCCAGCAGACCTGCTAGCGGGAGGGCCGGATACAATGAGCAGTTCTTC.

This chain joins TRBV21-1 and TRBJ2-7; no DNA check was done on the table's D call, TRBD1. TRBV21-1 is noted as a pseudogene. The CDR3 has 15 residues. Here the CDR3 reads CASSKRTGLAYEQYF. The CDR3 nucleotides read TGTGCCAGCAGCAAAAGGACAGGGCTCGCCTACGAGCAGTACTTC.

The chain links TRBV10-3 to TRBJ1-5; D not resolved. The CDR3 has 12 amino acids. The V gene's germline CDR1 is ENHRY and CDR2 SYGVKD. V gave up 0 bases and J gave up 7 bases, with 4 bases separating them. The CDR3 DNA follows: TGTGCCATCAGTGAGTCAGAACAGCCCCAGCATTTT. It translates to CAISESEQPQHF.